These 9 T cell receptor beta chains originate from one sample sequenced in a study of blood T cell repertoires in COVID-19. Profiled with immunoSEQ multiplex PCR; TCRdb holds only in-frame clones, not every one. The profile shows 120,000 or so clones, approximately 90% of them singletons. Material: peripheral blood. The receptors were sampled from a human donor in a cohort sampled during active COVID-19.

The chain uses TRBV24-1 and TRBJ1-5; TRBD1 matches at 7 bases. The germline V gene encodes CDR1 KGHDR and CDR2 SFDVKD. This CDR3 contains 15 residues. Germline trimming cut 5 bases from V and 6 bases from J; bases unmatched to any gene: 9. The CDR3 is CATSGRQGDFQPQHF. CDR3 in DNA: TGTGCCACCAGTGGGCGCCAGGGGGATTTTCAGCCCCAGCATTTT.

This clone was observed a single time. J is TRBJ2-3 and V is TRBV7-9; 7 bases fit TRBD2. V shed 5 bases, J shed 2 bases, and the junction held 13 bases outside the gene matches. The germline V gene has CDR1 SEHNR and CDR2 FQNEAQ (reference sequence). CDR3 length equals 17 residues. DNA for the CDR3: TGTGCCAGCAGCCCCCGCTGGGCTAGCGGAACCACAGATACGCAGTATTTT. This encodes CASSPRWASGTTDTQYF.

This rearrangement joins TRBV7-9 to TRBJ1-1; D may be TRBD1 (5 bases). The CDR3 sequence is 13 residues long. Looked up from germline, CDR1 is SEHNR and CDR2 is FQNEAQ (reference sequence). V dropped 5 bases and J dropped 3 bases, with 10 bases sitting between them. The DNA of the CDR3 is TGTGCCAGCAGCCCACCGGGGGACACTGAAGCTTTCTTT. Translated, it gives CASSPPGDTEAFF.

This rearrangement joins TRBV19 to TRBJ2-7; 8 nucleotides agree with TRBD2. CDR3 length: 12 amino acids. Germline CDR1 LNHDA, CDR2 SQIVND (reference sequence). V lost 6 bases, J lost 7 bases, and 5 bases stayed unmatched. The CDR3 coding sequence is TGTGCCAGTAGCGGGAGGGCGGGGGAGCAGTACTTC. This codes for CASSGRAGEQYF.

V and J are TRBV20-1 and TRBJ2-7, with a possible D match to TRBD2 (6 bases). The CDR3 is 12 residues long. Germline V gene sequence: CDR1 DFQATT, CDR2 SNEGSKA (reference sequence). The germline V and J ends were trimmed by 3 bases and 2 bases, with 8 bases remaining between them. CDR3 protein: CSASRGAYEQYF. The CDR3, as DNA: TGCAGTGCTAGTCGCGGGGCCTACGAGCAGTACTTC.

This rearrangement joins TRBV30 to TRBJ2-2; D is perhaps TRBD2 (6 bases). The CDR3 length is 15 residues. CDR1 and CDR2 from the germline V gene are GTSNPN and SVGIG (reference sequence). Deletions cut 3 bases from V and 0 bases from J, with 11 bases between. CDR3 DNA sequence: TGTGCCTGGAGAACAGCGGGCACGAACACCGGGGAGCTGTTTTTT. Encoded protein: CAWRTAGTNTGELFF.

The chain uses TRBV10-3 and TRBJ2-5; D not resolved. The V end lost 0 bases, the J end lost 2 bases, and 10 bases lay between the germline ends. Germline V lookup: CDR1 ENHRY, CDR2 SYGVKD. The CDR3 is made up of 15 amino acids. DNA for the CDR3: TGTGCCATCAGTGAGTCGAGGAACATACAAGAGACCCAGTACTTC. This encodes CAISESRNIQETQYF.

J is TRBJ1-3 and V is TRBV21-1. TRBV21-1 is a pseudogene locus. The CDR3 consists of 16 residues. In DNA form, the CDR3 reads TGTGCCAGCAGCAAAGAGTTGGCGGGGACTGGAAACACCATATATTTT. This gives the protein CASSKELAGTGNTIYF.

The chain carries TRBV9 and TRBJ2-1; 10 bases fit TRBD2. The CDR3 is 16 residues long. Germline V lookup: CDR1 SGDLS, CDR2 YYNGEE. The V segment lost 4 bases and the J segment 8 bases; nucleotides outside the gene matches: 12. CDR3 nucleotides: TGTGCCAGCAGCCCCAGGTCTAGCGGGAGTTTCGATGAGCAGTTCTTC. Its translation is CASSPRSSGSFDEQFF.